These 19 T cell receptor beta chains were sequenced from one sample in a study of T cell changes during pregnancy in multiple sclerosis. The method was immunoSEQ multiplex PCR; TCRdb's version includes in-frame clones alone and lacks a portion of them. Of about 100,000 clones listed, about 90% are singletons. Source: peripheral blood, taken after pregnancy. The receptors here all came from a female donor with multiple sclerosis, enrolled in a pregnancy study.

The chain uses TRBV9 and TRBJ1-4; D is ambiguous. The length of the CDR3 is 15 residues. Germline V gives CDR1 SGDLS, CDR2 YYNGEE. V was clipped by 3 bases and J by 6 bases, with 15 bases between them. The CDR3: CASSAQAGVDEKLFF. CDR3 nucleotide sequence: TGTGCCAGCAGCGCCCAGGCCGGGGTGGATGAAAAACTGTTTTTT.

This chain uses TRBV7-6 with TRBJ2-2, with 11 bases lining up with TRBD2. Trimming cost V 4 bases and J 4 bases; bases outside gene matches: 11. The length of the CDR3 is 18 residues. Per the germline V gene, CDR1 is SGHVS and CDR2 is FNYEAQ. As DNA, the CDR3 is TGTGCCAGCAGCTCGACGTTAACCGGGACTAGCGGCACCGGGGAGCTGTTTTTT. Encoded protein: CASSSTLTGTSGTGELFF.

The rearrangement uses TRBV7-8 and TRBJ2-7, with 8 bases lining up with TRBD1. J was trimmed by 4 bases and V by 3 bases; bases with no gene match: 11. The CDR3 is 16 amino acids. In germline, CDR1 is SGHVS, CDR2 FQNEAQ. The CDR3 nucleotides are TGTGCCAGCAGCTTGGACAGGGCTCCCGTAGTTTACGAGCAGTACTTC. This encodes CASSLDRAPVVYEQYF.

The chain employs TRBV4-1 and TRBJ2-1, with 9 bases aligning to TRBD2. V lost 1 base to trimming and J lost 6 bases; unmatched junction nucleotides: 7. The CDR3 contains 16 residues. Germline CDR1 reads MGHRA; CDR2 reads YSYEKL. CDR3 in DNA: TGCGCCAGCAGCCAAGTTATAGCGGGGGACCGCAATGAGCAGTTCTTC. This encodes CASSQVIAGDRNEQFF.

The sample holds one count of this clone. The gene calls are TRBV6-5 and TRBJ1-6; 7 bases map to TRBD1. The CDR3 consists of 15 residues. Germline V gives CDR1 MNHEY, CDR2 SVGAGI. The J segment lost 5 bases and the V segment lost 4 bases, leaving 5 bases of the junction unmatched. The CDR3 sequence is CASSLTGIHNSPLHF. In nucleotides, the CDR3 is TGTGCCAGCAGTTTGACAGGGATCCATAATTCACCCCTCCACTTT.

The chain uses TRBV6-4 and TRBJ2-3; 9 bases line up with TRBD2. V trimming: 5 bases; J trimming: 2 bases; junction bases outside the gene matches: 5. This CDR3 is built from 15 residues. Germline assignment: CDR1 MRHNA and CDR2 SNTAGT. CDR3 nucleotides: TGTGCCAGCAGTTTCCGCGGGGGGGCCACAGATACGCAGTATTTT. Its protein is CASSFRGGATDTQYF.

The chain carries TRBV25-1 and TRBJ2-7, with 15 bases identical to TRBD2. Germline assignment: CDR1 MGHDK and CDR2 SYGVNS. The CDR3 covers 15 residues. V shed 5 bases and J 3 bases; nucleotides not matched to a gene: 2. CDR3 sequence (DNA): TGTGCCAGCAGTAAGGGACTAGCGGGGGGCTACGAGCAGTACTTC. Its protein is CASSKGLAGGYEQYF.

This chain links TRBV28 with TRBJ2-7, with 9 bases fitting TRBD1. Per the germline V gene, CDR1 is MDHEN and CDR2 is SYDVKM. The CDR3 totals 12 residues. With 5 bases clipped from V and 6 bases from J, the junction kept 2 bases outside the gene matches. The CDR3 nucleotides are TGTGCCAGCAGTCGGACAGGGGCCGAGCAGTACTTC. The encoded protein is CASSRTGAEQYF.

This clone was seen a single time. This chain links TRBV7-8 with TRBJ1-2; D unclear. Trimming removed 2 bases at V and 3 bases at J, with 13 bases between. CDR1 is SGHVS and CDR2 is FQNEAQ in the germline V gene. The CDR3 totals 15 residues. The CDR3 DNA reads TGTGCCAGCAGCTTAAGAAGAGTCCTCGACTATGGCTACACCTTC. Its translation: CASSLRRVLDYGYTF.

In DNA form, the CDR3 reads TGCAGTATCGGAGGGAACTATGGCTACACCTTC. As protein: CSIGGNYGYTF. V is TRBV20-1 and J is TRBJ1-2; no reliable D call. This CDR3 contains 11 residues. Germline V gives CDR1 DFQATT, CDR2 SNEGSKA (reference sequence). With 8 bases removed from V and 2 bases from J, the gap between germline ends came to 9 bases.

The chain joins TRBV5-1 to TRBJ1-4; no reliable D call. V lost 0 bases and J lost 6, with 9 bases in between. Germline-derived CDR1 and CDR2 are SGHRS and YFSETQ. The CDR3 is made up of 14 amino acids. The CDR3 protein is CASSLGHQYEKLFF. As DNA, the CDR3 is TGCGCCAGCAGCTTGGGACACCAGTATGAAAAACTGTTTTTT.

The CDR3 coding sequence is TGCGCCAGCAGCTTCCCGGACAGGAACACCGGGGAGCTGTTTTTT. Its protein is CASSFPDRNTGELFF. The V gene is TRBV5-1, the J gene TRBJ2-2, with TRBD1 as a possible D gene (6 bases). The ends were cut back, 2 bases at V and 1 base at J, with 9 bases in the middle. The CDR3 contains 15 residues. Germline assignment: CDR1 SGHRS and CDR2 YFSETQ.

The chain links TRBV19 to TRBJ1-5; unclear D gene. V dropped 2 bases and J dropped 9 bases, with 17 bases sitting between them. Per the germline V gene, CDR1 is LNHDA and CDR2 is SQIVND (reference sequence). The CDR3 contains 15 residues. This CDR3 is CASSINGPPGLPQHF. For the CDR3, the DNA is TGTGCCAGTAGTATAAACGGACCTCCGGGGTTGCCCCAGCATTTT.

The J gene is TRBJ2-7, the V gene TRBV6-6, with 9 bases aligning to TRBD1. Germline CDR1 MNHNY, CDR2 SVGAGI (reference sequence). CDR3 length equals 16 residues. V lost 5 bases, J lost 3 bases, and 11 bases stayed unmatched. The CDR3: CASSNPETGGSYEQYF. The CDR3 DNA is TGTGCCAGCAGTAATCCCGAAACAGGGGGCAGCTACGAGCAGTACTTC.

CDR3 DNA: TGTGCCAGTAGTCGGACAGGGGGGGAAAAACTGTTTTTT. It translates to CASSRTGGEKLFF. J is TRBJ1-4 and V is TRBV19; 10 positions agree with TRBD1. V shed 5 bases and J 8 bases; nucleotides not matched to a gene: 2. The CDR3 has 13 amino acids. Germline lookup yields CDR1 LNHDA and CDR2 SQIVND (reference sequence).

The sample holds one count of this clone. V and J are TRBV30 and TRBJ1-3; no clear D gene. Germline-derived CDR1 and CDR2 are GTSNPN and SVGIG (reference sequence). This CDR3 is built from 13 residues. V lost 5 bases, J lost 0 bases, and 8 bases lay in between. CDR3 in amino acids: CAWDSYSGNTIYF. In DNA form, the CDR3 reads TGTGCCTGGGACTCATACTCTGGAAACACCATATATTTT. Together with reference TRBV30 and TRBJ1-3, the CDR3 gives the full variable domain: SQTIHQWPATLVQPVGSPLSLECTVEGTSNPNLYWYRQAAGRGLQLLFYSVGIGQISSEVPQNLSASRPQDRQFILSSKKLLLSDSGFYLCAWDSYSGNTIYFGEGSWLTVV.

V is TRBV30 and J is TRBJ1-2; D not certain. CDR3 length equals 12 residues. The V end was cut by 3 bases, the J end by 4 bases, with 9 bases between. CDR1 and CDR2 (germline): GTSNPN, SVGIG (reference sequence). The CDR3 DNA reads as TGTGCCTGGAGCCCCGCCGGCTATGGCTACACCTTC. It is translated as CAWSPAGYGYTF.

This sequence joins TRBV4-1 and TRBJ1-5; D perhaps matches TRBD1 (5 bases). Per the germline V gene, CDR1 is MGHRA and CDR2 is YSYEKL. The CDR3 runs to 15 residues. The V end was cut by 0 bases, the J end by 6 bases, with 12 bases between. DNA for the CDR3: TGCGCCAGCAGCCAAGACAGGGCATTGTCTCAGCCCCAGCATTTT. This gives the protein CASSQDRALSQPQHF.

The CDR3 DNA reads as TGTGCCAGCAGCGCTCCCTCAGGGGGTGGCTACACCTTC. Amino acids: CASSAPSGGGYTF. The chain couples TRBV7-2 to TRBJ1-2; 7 positions match TRBD1. Germline values: CDR1 SGHTA, CDR2 FQGNSA. This CDR3 spans 13 amino acids. With V trimmed by 5 bases and J by 7 bases, 7 bases remained unmatched.